The T cell receptor (beta chain) under discussion was sequenced for a study of T cell repertoires and Cas9 in healthy adults. Germline-derived CDR1 and CDR2 are MNHNS and SASEGT. V lost 7 bases and J lost 8, with 12 bases in between. The length of the CDR3 is 12 residues. Generated by immunoSEQ multiplex PCR, the TCRdb table keeps only in-frame clones and is missing some. Of 22,000 or so clones in the sample, around 93% are singletons; the top ten hold 0.7% to 0.85%. The receptor was derived from a human donor in good health. This chain joins TRBV6-1 and TRBJ1-5, with D unclear. What was sequenced was CD4+ effector T cells (CD127+, CD25-, CD137-, CD154-) from PBMCs; culture status not recorded. The CDR3 protein is CASNFASEPQHF. In DNA form, the CDR3 reads TGTGCCAGCAATTTTGCTTCTGAGCCCCAGCATTTT.